These T cell receptor beta chains were read from a single sample in a study of blood T cell repertoires in COVID-19. Measured with immunoSEQ multiplex PCR; TCRdb has only the in-frame clones, and not every one. Here the sample spans about 93,000 clones, 70% to 80% being singletons. The sample comprised peripheral blood. The receptors were sampled from a human donor in a cohort sampled during active COVID-19. The CDR3 runs from the conserved cysteine through the conserved F or W. The D gene is left open where the match is weak. Some rows have no size entry. The others give once, few or many, or a class for an expanded clone.

cdr3_nt cdr3_aa v_call d_call clone_size j_call
TGTGCCAGCAGCCAAAACAGCGGGCGATCTGATGGCTACACCTTC CASSQNSGRSDGYTF TRBV3-1/TRBV3-2 . . TRBJ1-2
TGTGCCAGCTCACCACCGGACAGGGAGCCTAGCACAGATACGCAGTATTTT CASSPPDREPSTDTQYF TRBV18 TRBD1 few TRBJ2-3
TGTGCCAGCAGCTTAAATAGACAGCAAGAGACCCAGTACTTC CASSLNRQQETQYF TRBV7-8 . . TRBJ2-5
TGTGCCATCAGTGAGTCGGGAGGAGACACCGGGGAGCTGTTTTTT CAISESGGDTGELFF TRBV10-3 . . TRBJ2-2
TGTGCCAGCAGTGAAGTGGCAGTGAAAAATCAGCCCCAGCATTTT CASSEVAVKNQPQHF TRBV2 . . TRBJ1-5
TGTGCCAGCAGCCCAGGGGGCCGGGGTGAGCAGTTCTTC CASSPGGRGEQFF TRBV5-4 TRBD1 . TRBJ2-1
TGTGCCAGCAGTTTAGCAGGGGGTGATTCACCTTATGGCTACACCTTC CASSLAGGDSPYGYTF TRBV28 TRBD1 . TRBJ1-2
TGTGCCAGCAGTGAAGCGTCTAATAGCAATCAGCCCCAGCATTTT CASSEASNSNQPQHF TRBV6-1 . . TRBJ1-5
TGTGCCAGCAGTCTCCAGCCCGGACAGGGATCGTGGGAGCAGTTCTTC CASSLQPGQGSWEQFF TRBV28 TRBD1 . TRBJ2-1
TGCGCCAGCCGGCGTCCCGGGGGAAACACCGGGGAGCTGTTTTTT CASRRPGGNTGELFF TRBV4-1 . . TRBJ2-2
TGTGCCAGCAGTGAACAGGGAGGCACCGGGGAGCTGTTTTTT CASSEQGGTGELFF TRBV2 . . TRBJ2-2
TGTGCCAGCAGTGACCTACTAACCGGACACAATGAAAAACTGTTTTTT CASSDLLTGHNEKLFF TRBV6-1 . . TRBJ1-4
TGTGCCAGCAGTTACAATCAGGGTGGCACTGAAGCTTTCTTT CASSYNQGGTEAFF TRBV6-5 . . TRBJ1-1
TGTGCCAGCAGCTTGGACCTGACTGGTACCTACGAGCAGTACTTC CASSLDLTGTYEQYF TRBV5-4 . . TRBJ2-7
TGTGCCAGCAGCCCCCCGCCAATATCTACCGCTGAGCAGTTCTTC CASSPPPISTAEQFF TRBV28 . . TRBJ2-1
TGCGCCAGCAGCCGACTTTACACGGGGGACGACTACAATGAGCAGTTCTTC CASSRLYTGDDYNEQFF TRBV4-1 . . TRBJ2-1
TGCGCCAGCAGCCCCTCGGGGGGCCTCGAAGCTTTCTTT CASSPSGGLEAFF TRBV5-1 . . TRBJ1-1
TGTGCCAGCAGCTTTCCAGGGTTACAAGAGACCCAGTACTTC CASSFPGLQETQYF TRBV5-4 . . TRBJ2-5
TGTGCCAGCAGTTTGGGGTTGGTCGGGGGTGGCTACACCTTC CASSLGLVGGGYTF TRBV27 . few TRBJ1-2
TGTGCCAGCAGCTTGTGGCTAGCGGGAGGGCCCACCGGGGAGCTGTTTTTT CASSLWLAGGPTGELFF TRBV13 TRBD2 once TRBJ2-2
TGTGCCAGCAGCATCTCAATGGGGGACAGGGGGTACGAGCAGTACTTC CASSISMGDRGYEQYF TRBV7-2 TRBD1 . TRBJ2-7
TGTGCCAGCAGTGAAGCGCCCGACCGGTCGGGGGTTGGGTCCCAGCATTTT CASSEAPDRSGVGSQHF TRBV6-1 . . TRBJ1-5
TGTGCCAGCAGCTGGGGACTAGCGGGAGTTTCTGAGCAGTTCTTC CASSWGLAGVSEQFF TRBV2 TRBD2 . TRBJ2-1
TGTGCCAGCAGCCAAGACAGATATAGCAATCAGCCCCAGCATTTT CASSQDRYSNQPQHF TRBV5-5 . . TRBJ1-5
TGTGCCAGCAGCCCAGGGGACAGAGGTTATAGCAATCAGCCCCAGCATTTT CASSPGDRGYSNQPQHF TRBV28 TRBD1 once TRBJ1-5
TGTGCCAGCAGCTATGTTGGACTTAACACCGGGGAGCTGTTTTTT CASSYVGLNTGELFF TRBV3-1/TRBV3-2 . few TRBJ2-2
TGCGCCAGCAGCTTGGGTCCTAGGGCCAAAAACATTCAGTACTTC CASSLGPRAKNIQYF TRBV5-1 . . TRBJ2-4
TGTGCCAGCACCCCCTCGCAGGGGCGTTCACCCCTCCACTTT CASTPSQGRSPLHF TRBV6-5 . . TRBJ1-6
TGTGCCAGCAGCTGGGACAGGGCCACCTCTGGGGCCAACGTCCTGACTTTC CASSWDRATSGANVLTF TRBV27 TRBD1 . TRBJ2-6
TGTGCCAGCACGCCAACGGTGAGCCAGGGGGCTTACGAGCAGTACTTC CASTPTVSQGAYEQYF TRBV11-2 TRBD1 . TRBJ2-7
TGTGCCAGCAGCGAGCTCCCGGGACAAATTTATGGCTACACCTTC CASSELPGQIYGYTF TRBV9 . . TRBJ1-2
TGTGCCAGCAGCTTAGCGGGGAGGAAAGAGACCCAGTACTTC CASSLAGRKETQYF TRBV7-8 . . TRBJ2-5
TGCAGTGCTAGTGAGGCAGGGAAAAATTCACCCCTCCACTTT CSASEAGKNSPLHF TRBV20-1 . once TRBJ1-6
TGTGCCAGCAGCCCTACTAGACCCGGGGAGCTGTTTTTT CASSPTRPGELFF TRBV7-8 . . TRBJ2-2
TGTGCCAGTAGTATGGACAGAAAGAACACTGAAGCTTTCTTT CASSMDRKNTEAFF TRBV19 . . TRBJ1-1
TGTGCCAGCAGTTCCCCTCCTTTACTAAATGAGCAGTTCTTC CASSSPPLLNEQFF TRBV28 . . TRBJ2-1
TGTGCCACCGGCACCATATTATTCAATGAGCAGTTCTTC CATGTILFNEQFF TRBV24-1 . . TRBJ2-1
TGTGCCAGCAGTGAATACGGAGGAAGGGATGAGCAGTTCTTC CASSEYGGRDEQFF TRBV6-1 . . TRBJ2-1
TGTGCCAGCGGCATTGCACTAGCGGGAATAGAGACCCAGTACTTC CASGIALAGIETQYF TRBV7-9 TRBD2 . TRBJ2-5
TGTGCCAGCAGCAACAGGGCCCATCGGGCCTACGAGCAGTACTTC CASSNRAHRAYEQYF TRBV21-1 . . TRBJ2-7
TGCGCCAGCAGCTCGGGGACAGGGGTAGGGGCCAACGTCCTGACTTTC CASSSGTGVGANVLTF TRBV5-1 TRBD1 . TRBJ2-6
TGTGCCAGCAGATATAAGGACAGTACAACTAATGAAAAACTGTTTTTT CASRYKDSTTNEKLFF TRBV2 . once TRBJ1-4
TGCAGCGTCCTGGTGACAGGGGGTAAACGGGAGACCCAGTACTTC CSVLVTGGKRETQYF TRBV29-1 TRBD1 . TRBJ2-5
TGTGCCAGCTCCCGAGGGGAGGACGATGAGCAGTTCTTC CASSRGEDDEQFF TRBV12-3/TRBV12-4 . few TRBJ2-1